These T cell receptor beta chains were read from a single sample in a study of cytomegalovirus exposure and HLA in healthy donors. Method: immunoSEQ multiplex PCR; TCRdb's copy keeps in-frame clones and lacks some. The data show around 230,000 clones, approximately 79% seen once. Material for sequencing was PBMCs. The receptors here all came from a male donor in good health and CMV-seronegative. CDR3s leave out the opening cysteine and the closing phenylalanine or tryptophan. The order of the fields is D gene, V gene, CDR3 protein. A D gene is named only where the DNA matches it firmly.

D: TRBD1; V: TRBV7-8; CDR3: ASSSFGGQAVAAEAF
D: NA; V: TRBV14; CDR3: ASSLLDSKGYT
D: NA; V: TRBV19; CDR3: ASSIAADNYGYT
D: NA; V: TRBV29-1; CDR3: SVEPRPANTEAF
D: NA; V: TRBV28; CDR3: ASSLEGSWDEKLF
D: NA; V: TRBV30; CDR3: AWSVANEQF
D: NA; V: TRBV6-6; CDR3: ASKRDSGYNEQF
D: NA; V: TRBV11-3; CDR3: ASSFRGLGTDTQY
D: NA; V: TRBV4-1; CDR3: ASSRRSGLTYEQY
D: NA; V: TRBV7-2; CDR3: ASSLRREETQY
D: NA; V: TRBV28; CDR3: ASSLGRQRNQPQH
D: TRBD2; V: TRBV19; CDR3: ASQSGVAGVEQF
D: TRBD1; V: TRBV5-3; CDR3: ARSFQGARSQPQH
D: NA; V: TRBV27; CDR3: ASSFKGVSEQF
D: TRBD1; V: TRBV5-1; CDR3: ASSVDRDYGYT
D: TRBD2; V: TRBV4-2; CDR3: ASSRTGGGETQY
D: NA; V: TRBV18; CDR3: ASSPEQVYEQY
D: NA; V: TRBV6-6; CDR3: ASSPGVILAKNIQY
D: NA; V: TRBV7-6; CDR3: ASSPVQATYNEQF
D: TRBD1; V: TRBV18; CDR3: AGSQQGDTGELF
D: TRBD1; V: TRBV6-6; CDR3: ASIEQGAHPEAF
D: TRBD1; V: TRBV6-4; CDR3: ASSDSARDRGEAF
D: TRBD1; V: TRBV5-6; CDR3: ASSFLGTAHRSEAF
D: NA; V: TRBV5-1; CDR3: ASSLAGVGNQPQH
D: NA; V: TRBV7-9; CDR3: ASSLIQETQY
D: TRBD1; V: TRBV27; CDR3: ASRYGTGINQPQH
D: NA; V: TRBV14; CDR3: ASSQLRETQY
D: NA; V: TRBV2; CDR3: ASNPRQGNSPLH
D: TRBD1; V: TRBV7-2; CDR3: ASSFFRTGGDEAF
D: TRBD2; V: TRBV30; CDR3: AWSVLGRQETQY
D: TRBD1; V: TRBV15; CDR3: ATSRDRGTGALSGANVLT
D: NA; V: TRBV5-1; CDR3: ASSLATGRSYEQY
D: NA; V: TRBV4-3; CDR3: ASSRVTRGLDEKLF
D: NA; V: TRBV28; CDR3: ASSFSGGGYQPQH
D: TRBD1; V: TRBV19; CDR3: ASSIGQGLSYEQY
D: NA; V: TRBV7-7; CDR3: ASSPGEGQPQH
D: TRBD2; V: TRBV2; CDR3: ASSTSLAGDSYEQY
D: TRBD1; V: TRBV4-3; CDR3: ASSQGQGSGDEQY
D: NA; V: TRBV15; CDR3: ATSREGGGTAYEQY
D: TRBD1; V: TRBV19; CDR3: ASSDPATGADEQY
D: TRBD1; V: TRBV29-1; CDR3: SVTGQGATGELF